The rows below give T cell receptor beta chains drawn from one sample of a study of T cells expressing NK-cell markers. TCRdb reprocessed the 5' RACE reads; each CDR3 protein has one entry and no DNA is given. There are 200,000 to 300,000 distinct CDR3 sequences in the sample, with approximately 0.42% held by the top ten. Sequencing used blood T cells: a sorted CD56 or NKG2C T cell subset, CD4+ or CD8+ T cells, or bulk PBMC T cells (not recorded which). These TCRs come from a man younger than 35 in good health. Both conserved end residues are part of each CDR3.

J gene | V gene | CDR3 protein
TRBJ1-5 | TRBV7-9 | CASSSYGTGSNPQHF
TRBJ1-1 | TRBV14 | CASSQSGVTEAFF
TRBJ2-5 | TRBV6-4 | CASSPGGGTSGKETQYF
TRBJ1-6 | TRBV6-1 | CASSDRQRDSPLHF
TRBJ2-7 | TRBV6-5 | CASSYSISRLGSYEQYF
TRBJ2-3 | TRBV11-3 | CASSLVEADTQYF
TRBJ2-3 | TRBV29-1 | CSVALARGDTQYF
TRBJ2-3 | TRBV5-1 | CASSLAPGHSTDTQYF
TRBJ2-3 | TRBV7-9 | CASSLGLLADTDTQYF
TRBJ2-2 | TRBV20-1 | CSSRRGLDTGELFF
TRBJ2-2 | TRBV6-1 | CASSARETGELFF
TRBJ2-3 | TRBV7-2 | CASSLEAYTDTQYF
TRBJ2-1 | TRBV9 | CASSAEWGGEQFF
TRBJ1-4 | TRBV7-9 | CASRNATNEKLFF
TRBJ1-1 | TRBV10-3 | CATSWEVNTEAFF
TRBJ2-3 | TRBV10-1 | CASSELIAESTDTQYF
TRBJ2-1 | TRBV20-1 | CSAVPVTSGRDNEQFF
TRBJ2-3 | TRBV3-1 | CASSFRATDTQYF
TRBJ2-5 | TRBV7-8 | CASSLVVQRETQYF
TRBJ2-3 | TRBV4-2 | CASSQDEPSGRVEGGTDTQYF
TRBJ2-7 | TRBV6-1 | CASSPSGTGPYEQYF
TRBJ2-7 | TRBV11-3 | CASSLGQTAYEQYF
TRBJ1-6 | TRBV5-1 | CASRRSAGTDYSPLHF
TRBJ1-2 | TRBV20-1 | CSAVQPNYGYTF
TRBJ1-1 | TRBV5-4 | CASGSLSSRTEAFF
TRBJ2-1 | TRBV11-2 | CASSLGTSGKYNEQFF
TRBJ1-3 | TRBV12-3/TRBV12-4 | CASRSGFGGSAGNTIYF
TRBJ2-2 | TRBV7-8 | CASSPSGRMSGELFF
TRBJ2-1 | TRBV5-1 | CASSLVDRQRQFF
TRBJ2-3 | TRBV13 | CASSLGTTRATQYF
TRBJ2-1 | TRBV6-1 | CASSPGLAGIYNEQFF
TRBJ1-5 | TRBV6-2/TRBV6-3 | CASSYSFYQPQHF
TRBJ1-4 | TRBV20-1 | CSARRQGMDEKLFF
TRBJ2-7 | TRBV6-6 | CASRRGENYEQYF
TRBJ2-5 | TRBV20-1 | CSVGGKSETQYF
TRBJ2-5 | TRBV12-3/TRBV12-4 | CASSLALAGGGGETQYF
TRBJ2-6 | TRBV24-1 | CATSDTGGAGPGANVLTF
TRBJ2-4 | TRBV7-2 | CASSLNPAGGFLNIQYF
TRBJ1-1 | TRBV12-3/TRBV12-4 | CASSYDYLMNTEAFF
TRBJ1-5 | TRBV23-1 | CASSQPAGRSSNQPQHF
TRBJ2-1 | TRBV20-1 | CSASVASIDEQFF
TRBJ2-3 | TRBV4-2 | CATQREGSTDTQYF
TRBJ2-7 | TRBV6-1 | CASTPQGRFSYEQYF
TRBJ2-5 | TRBV20-1 | CSARHPGPAGETQYF
TRBJ2-1 | TRBV4-3 | CASSQGGDYLGKQFF
TRBJ1-2 | TRBV7-2 | CASSLETGNHGYTF
TRBJ2-4 | TRBV4-3 | CASSQEASGNIQYF